A selection of T cell receptor beta chains follows, all from one sample in a study of blood T cell repertoires in COVID-19. TCRdb keeps only in-frame clones here, not all; method: immunoSEQ multiplex PCR. In the table there are roughly 73,000 clones, 70% to 85% of which are singletons. Sequencing input: peripheral blood. The receptor set was obtained from an older woman with acute or convalescent COVID-19. CDR3s include the opening cysteine and the closing phenylalanine or tryptophan. A D gene is named only where the DNA matches it firmly. Where a row states a size, it is once, few, many or the class of an expanded clone; other rows omit it.

V gene: TRBV5-6
J gene: TRBJ1-5
clone size: once
D gene: TRBD1
CDR3 DNA: TGTGCCAGCAGCTTGGGGACAGGGGGCGTTCAGCCCCAGCATTTT
CDR3 protein: CASSLGTGGVQPQHF

V gene: TRBV2
J gene: TRBJ1-4
clone size: .
D gene: .
CDR3 DNA: TGTGCCAGCAGCGAGCTCTCGGGTTTTAATGAAAAACTGTTTTTT
CDR3 protein: CASSELSGFNEKLFF

V gene: TRBV9
J gene: TRBJ1-6
clone size: .
D gene: .
CDR3 DNA: TGTGCCAGCAGCGTAGGACCCCCCGGGTTTAGGGGGTCCCTCCACTTT
CDR3 protein: CASSVGPPGFRGSLHF

V gene: TRBV6-5
J gene: TRBJ1-1
clone size: .
D gene: .
CDR3 DNA: TGTGCCAGCAGGACAGCAGGGATGAACACTGAAGCTTTCTTT
CDR3 protein: CASRTAGMNTEAFF

V gene: TRBV5-4
J gene: TRBJ2-6
clone size: once
D gene: TRBD1
CDR3 DNA: TGTGCCAGCAGCGGGCCCGGGACAGGCCCTCTGGGGGCCAACGTCCTGACTTTC
CDR3 protein: CASSGPGTGPLGANVLTF

V gene: TRBV11-2
J gene: TRBJ2-7
clone size: .
D gene: .
CDR3 DNA: TGTGCCAGCAGCTTATTTACTACCCGAGGCTCCTACGAGCAGTACTTC
CDR3 protein: CASSLFTTRGSYEQYF

V gene: TRBV28
J gene: TRBJ1-5
clone size: .
D gene: .
CDR3 DNA: TGTGCCAGCAGGAAGAGGTCCCACCAGCCCCAGCATTTT
CDR3 protein: CASRKRSHQPQHF

V gene: TRBV5-6
J gene: TRBJ1-2
clone size: .
D gene: .
CDR3 DNA: TGTGCCAGCAGCTTATTACTGATCGTCTATGGCTACACCTTC
CDR3 protein: CASSLLLIVYGYTF

V gene: TRBV3-1/TRBV3-2
J gene: TRBJ1-6
clone size: .
D gene: TRBD1
CDR3 DNA: TGTGCCAGCAGCCAGGATGACAGGGGGAATTCACCCCTCCACTTT
CDR3 protein: CASSQDDRGNSPLHF

V gene: TRBV6-5
J gene: TRBJ2-2
clone size: .
D gene: TRBD1
CDR3 DNA: TGTGCCAGCACGACAGGGTTCGACACCGGGGAGCTGTTTTTT
CDR3 protein: CASTTGFDTGELFF

V gene: TRBV18
J gene: TRBJ2-5
clone size: .
D gene: .
CDR3 DNA: TGTGCCAGCTCAATTCTAGAGTTGGAGACCCAGTACTTC
CDR3 protein: CASSILELETQYF

V gene: TRBV5-1
J gene: TRBJ1-2
clone size: few
D gene: .
CDR3 DNA: TGCGCCAGCAGCTCGGCTAATGGACAGCCGTCTACCTTC
CDR3 protein: CASSSANGQPSTF

V gene: TRBV2
J gene: TRBJ2-7
clone size: .
D gene: .
CDR3 DNA: TGTGCCAGCGAGCGGAGTCCCGATAGCCCCTACGAGCAGTACTTC
CDR3 protein: CASERSPDSPYEQYF

V gene: TRBV9
J gene: TRBJ1-5
clone size: .
D gene: .
CDR3 DNA: TGTGCCAGCAGCCGCGGGGGGGCGGGTCAGCCCCAGCATTTT
CDR3 protein: CASSRGGAGQPQHF

V gene: TRBV6-4
J gene: TRBJ1-6
clone size: .
D gene: .
CDR3 DNA: TGTGCCAGCAGGGAGAAGACGGTATTTTTCCTAAGACGGGGGAATTCACCCCTCCACTTT
CDR3 protein: CASREKTVFFLRRGNSPLHF

V gene: TRBV15
J gene: TRBJ2-2
clone size: once
D gene: TRBD2
CDR3 DNA: TGTGCCACCAGCAGAGTCCCCAAGGGCGGGAGGGGGACCGGGGAGCTGTTTTTT
CDR3 protein: CATSRVPKGGRGTGELFF

V gene: TRBV3-1/TRBV3-2
J gene: TRBJ1-2
clone size: .
D gene: .
CDR3 DNA: TGTGCCAGCAGCCCCCGACAGTCCTATGGCTACACCTTC
CDR3 protein: CASSPRQSYGYTF

V gene: TRBV11-3
J gene: TRBJ2-1
clone size: .
D gene: TRBD2
CDR3 DNA: TGTGCCAGCAGCCCGAATAGCGGGCCTCTCAATGAGCAGTTCTTC
CDR3 protein: CASSPNSGPLNEQFF

V gene: TRBV5-1
J gene: TRBJ1-6
clone size: .
D gene: .
CDR3 DNA: TGCGCCAGCAGCTTGGATGGGGGCAGTGGGAATTCACCCCTCCACTTT
CDR3 protein: CASSLDGGSGNSPLHF

V gene: TRBV2
J gene: TRBJ1-1
clone size: .
D gene: .
CDR3 DNA: TGTGCCAGCAGTGGAGGGCTCACTGAAGCTTTCTTT
CDR3 protein: CASSGGLTEAFF

V gene: TRBV9
J gene: TRBJ1-1
clone size: .
D gene: .
CDR3 DNA: TGTGCCAGCAGCGTAGGAGGGCGGGACACTGAAGCTTTCTTT
CDR3 protein: CASSVGGRDTEAFF

V gene: TRBV5-1
J gene: TRBJ2-7
clone size: .
D gene: .
CDR3 DNA: TGCGCCAGCAGGCCGTCCGGGGGCTCCTACGAGCAGTACTTC
CDR3 protein: CASRPSGGSYEQYF